Listed here are 15 T cell receptor beta chains from one sample, sequenced in a study of cytomegalovirus exposure and HLA in healthy donors. The PCR was carried out with 60 Vbeta primers and 13 Jbeta primers. Repertoires were generated with immunoSEQ multiplex PCR, while TCRdb's copy carries only in-frame clones and drops some. The sample consists of 85,000 to 130,000 clones, 65% to 90% of them appearing once. The sample comprised PBMCs. The receptor set was obtained from a woman aged 18-30 years in good health and CMV-seronegative.

The V gene is TRBV4-3, the J gene TRBJ2-7, with unresolved D. Trimming took off 8 bases at V and 1 base at J, with 12 bases between the two ends. Germline values: CDR1 LGHNA, CDR2 YSLEER. The CDR3 contains 13 residues. In DNA, the CDR3 is TGCGCCAGCGGCCCCTACAGATCCTACGAGCAGTACTTC. It translates to CASGPYRSYEQYF.

This clone has a single count. The chain uses TRBV9 and TRBJ2-3; the D is unclear. Germline V gene data show CDR1 as SGDLS and CDR2 as YYNGEE. The CDR3 has 14 residues. V shed 0 bases and J shed 4 bases, with 9 bases lying between them. The CDR3 bases are TGTGCCAGCAGCGTAGTCCCTGAGCCAGATACGCAGTATTTT. It translates to CASSVVPEPDTQYF.

In DNA form, the CDR3 reads TGTGCCAGCAGTGAACCCAACCGGGACAGGGGATACAGTCAGCCCCAGCATTTT. This gives the protein CASSEPNRDRGYSQPQHF. The chain employs TRBV2 and TRBJ1-5, with 10 bases matching TRBD1. The CDR3 has 18 residues. V shed 2 bases and J 6 bases; nucleotides not matched to a gene: 13. CDR1 is SNHLY, CDR2 FYNNEI, per germline.

The chain uses TRBV9 and TRBJ2-3, with 8 bases identical to TRBD1. The CDR3 contains 16 residues. J lost 2 bases, V lost 5 bases, and 10 bases had no gene match. The germline V gene encodes CDR1 SGDLS and CDR2 YYNGEE. The DNA of the CDR3 is TGTGCCAGCAGTGACGCGACAGGGGACATCACAGATACGCAGTATTTT. Its protein is CASSDATGDITDTQYF.

This chain links TRBV6-5 with TRBJ2-3; 7 bases agree with TRBD1. This CDR3 contains 14 residues. CDR1 is MNHEY, CDR2 SVGAGI, per germline. Trimming removed 8 bases from V and 7 bases from J; junction bases left unmatched: 12. In DNA, the CDR3 is TGTGCCAGCGGCACCGGGACAGATCTCAATACGCAGTATTTT. As protein: CASGTGTDLNTQYF.

The genes are TRBV6-5 and TRBJ1-1, with no clear D. Per germline, CDR1 MNHEY and CDR2 SVGAGI. V dropped 7 bases and J dropped 0 bases, with 12 bases sitting between them. This CDR3 is 14 amino acids long. This chain's CDR3 is CASTPGRVNTEAFF. CDR3 DNA: TGTGCCAGCACCCCCGGGAGGGTGAACACTGAAGCTTTCTTT.

The V and J genes are TRBV5-6 and TRBJ1-2, with D unresolved. The germline V gene encodes CDR1 SGHDT and CDR2 YYEEEE. V lost 5 bases and J lost 4, with 12 bases in between. This CDR3 contains 13 residues. The CDR3: CASSMGSGYGYTF. The DNA of the CDR3 is TGTGCCAGCAGTATGGGGAGCGGCTATGGCTACACCTTC.

The genes are TRBV4-1 and TRBJ1-2; TRBD1 might be the D (5 bases). V shed 1 base and J shed 8 bases, with 14 bases lying between them. Germline V gene sequence: CDR1 MGHRA, CDR2 YSYEKL. CDR3 length equals 14 residues. CDR3 nucleotides: TGCGCCAGCAGCCAAGTTGTGAGGGAGGGGGGCTACACCTTC. Translation gives CASSQVVREGGYTF.

This clone turned up a few times. The rearrangement links TRBV6-6 to TRBJ2-7, with 10 bases aligning to TRBD2. Looked up from germline, CDR1 is MNHNY and CDR2 is SVGAGI (reference sequence). Unmatched junction bases numbered 3, after V lost 5 bases and J lost 5 bases. The CDR3 has 13 residues. CDR3 nucleotides: TGTGCCAGCAGTCTAACTAGCGGGAACGAGCAGTACTTC. Translation gives CASSLTSGNEQYF.

This clone appeared once. The chain recombines TRBV29-1 with TRBJ1-3, with 9 bases that match TRBD1. Germline V CDR1 and CDR2: SQVTM, ANQGSEA. The CDR3 is made up of 15 amino acids. V trimming: 7 bases; J trimming: 0 bases; junction bases outside the gene matches: 7. In DNA, the CDR3 is TGCAGCGCTACACAGGGGGCCTTCTCTGGAAACACCATATATTTT. It translates to CSATQGAFSGNTIYF.

The V gene is TRBV5-1, the J gene TRBJ1-2, with D maybe TRBD1 (5 bases). This CDR3 has 15 residues. CDR1 SGHRS and CDR2 YFSETQ come from the germline V gene. With 2 bases removed from V and 5 bases from J, the gap between germline ends came to 16 bases. CDR3 DNA sequence: TGCGCCAGCAGCTTAGGGGCAGGATATTCATATGGCTACACCTTC. Translation gives CASSLGAGYSYGYTF. The variable domain in full, with the rest retrieved from reference TRBV5-1 and TRBJ1-2, is KAGVTQTPRYLIKTRGQQVTLSCSPISGHRSVSWYQQTPGQGLQFLFEYFSETQRNKGNFPGRFSGRQFSNSRSEMNVSTLELGDSALYLCASSLGAGYSYGYTFGSGTRLTVV.

This clone was seen only a few times. The chain is built from TRBV6-4 and TRBJ2-1; 15 bases map to TRBD2. Germline V gives CDR1 MRHNA, CDR2 SNTAGT. V shed 6 bases and J 7 bases; nucleotides not matched to a gene: 7. This CDR3 is built from 16 residues. The CDR3: CASSPGTSGGWNEQFF. In nucleotides, the CDR3 is TGTGCCAGCAGCCCCGGGACTAGCGGGGGGTGGAATGAGCAGTTCTTC.

This chain connects TRBV14 to TRBJ1-6; 7 positions agree with TRBD1. The CDR3 is 15 residues long. Looked up from germline, CDR1 is SGHDN and CDR2 is FVKESK. V trimming: 2 bases; J trimming: 7 bases; junction bases outside the gene matches: 5. The CDR3 DNA sequence: TGTGCCAGCAGCCAAATGCCAGGGGGGAATTCACCCCTCCACTTT. It codes for CASSQMPGGNSPLHF. The full variable domain, completed using reference TRBV14 and TRBJ1-6, is EAGVTQFPSHSVIEKGQTVTLRCDPISGHDNLYWYRRVMGKEIKFLLHFVKESKQDESGMPNNRFLAERTGGTYSTLKVQPAELEDSGVYFCASSQMPGGNSPLHFGNGTRLTVT.

The V call is TRBV5-1, the J call TRBJ2-5, with D possibly matching TRBD1 (6 bases). The V end was cut by 0 bases, the J end by 2 bases, with 14 bases between. The germline V gene encodes CDR1 SGHRS and CDR2 YFSETQ. This CDR3 region has 16 residues. The CDR3 region is CASSLAGDLTQETQYF. The CDR3 region has the DNA TGCGCCAGCAGCTTGGCAGGGGACCTCACACAAGAGACCCAGTACTTC.

This sequence joins TRBV7-9 and TRBJ2-7; D may be TRBD2 (5 bases). The germline gives CDR1 SEHNR, CDR2 FQNEAQ (reference sequence). This CDR3 contains 13 residues. With 5 bases removed from V and 4 bases from J, the gap between germline ends came to 12 bases. The CDR3 region is CASSHPPGYEQYF. The CDR3 coding sequence is TGTGCCAGCAGCCACCCCCCGGGGTACGAGCAGTACTTC.